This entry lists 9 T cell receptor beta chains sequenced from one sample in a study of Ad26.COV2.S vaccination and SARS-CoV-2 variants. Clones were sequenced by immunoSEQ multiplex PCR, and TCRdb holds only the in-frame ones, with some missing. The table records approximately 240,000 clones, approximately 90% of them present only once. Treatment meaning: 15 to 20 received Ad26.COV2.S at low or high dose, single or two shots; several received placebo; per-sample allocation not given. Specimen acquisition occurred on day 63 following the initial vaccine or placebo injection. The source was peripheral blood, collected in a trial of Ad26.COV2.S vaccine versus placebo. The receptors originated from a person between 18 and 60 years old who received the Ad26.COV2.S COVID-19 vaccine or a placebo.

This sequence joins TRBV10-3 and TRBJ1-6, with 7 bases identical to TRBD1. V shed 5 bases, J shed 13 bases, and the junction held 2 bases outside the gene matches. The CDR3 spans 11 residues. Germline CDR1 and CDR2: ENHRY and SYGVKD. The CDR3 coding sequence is TGTGCCATCAGTTCAGGGGGTCCCCTCCACTTT. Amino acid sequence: CAISSGGPLHF.

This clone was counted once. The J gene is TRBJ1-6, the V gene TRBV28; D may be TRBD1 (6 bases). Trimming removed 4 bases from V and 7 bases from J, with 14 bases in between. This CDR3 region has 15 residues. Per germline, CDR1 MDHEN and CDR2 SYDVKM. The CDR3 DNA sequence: TGTGCCAGCAGTTCCCTTGTCAGGGGAAATTCACCCCTCCACTTT. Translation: CASSSLVRGNSPLHF.

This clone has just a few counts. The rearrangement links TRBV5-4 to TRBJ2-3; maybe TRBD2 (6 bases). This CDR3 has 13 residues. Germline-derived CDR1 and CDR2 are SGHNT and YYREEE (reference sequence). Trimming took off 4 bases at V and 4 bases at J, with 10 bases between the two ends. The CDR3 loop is CASSGTGADTQYF. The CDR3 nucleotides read TGTGCCAGCAGCGGGACTGGTGCAGATACGCAGTATTTT. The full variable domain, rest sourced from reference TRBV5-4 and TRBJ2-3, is ETGVTQSPTHLIKTRGQQVTLRCSSQSGHNTVSWYQQALGQGPQFIFQYYREEENGRGNFPPRFSGLQFPNYSSELNVNALELDDSALYLCASSGTGADTQYFGPGTRLTVL.

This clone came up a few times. DNA for the CDR3: TGTGCCAGCAGCCAAGATGGCAGGGGTGAGTACGAGCAGTACTTC. As protein: CASSQDGRGEYEQYF. The V gene is TRBV4-2, the J gene TRBJ2-7; possibly TRBD1 for D (6 bases). Germline V gene sequence: CDR1 LGHNA, CDR2 YNFKEQ. This CDR3 region has 15 residues. Trimming took 0 bases from V and 4 from J, leaving 13 bases between them.

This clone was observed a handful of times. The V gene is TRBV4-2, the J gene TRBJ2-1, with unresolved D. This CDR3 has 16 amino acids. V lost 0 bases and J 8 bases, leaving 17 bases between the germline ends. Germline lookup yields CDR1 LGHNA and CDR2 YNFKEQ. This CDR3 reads CASSQDRLVGPDEQFF. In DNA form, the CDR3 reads TGTGCCAGCAGCCAAGATCGTTTGGTAGGGCCGGATGAGCAGTTCTTC.

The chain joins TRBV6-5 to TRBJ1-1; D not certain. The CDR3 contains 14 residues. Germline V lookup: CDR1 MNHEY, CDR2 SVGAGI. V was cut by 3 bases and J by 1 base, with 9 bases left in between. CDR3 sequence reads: CASSYSRGNTEAFF. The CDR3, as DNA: TGTGCCAGCAGTTATTCACGGGGGAACACTGAAGCTTTCTTT.

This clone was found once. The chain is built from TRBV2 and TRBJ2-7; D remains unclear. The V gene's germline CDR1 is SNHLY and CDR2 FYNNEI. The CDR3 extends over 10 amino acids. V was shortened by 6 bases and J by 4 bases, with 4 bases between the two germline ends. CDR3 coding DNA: TGTGCCAGCAGGAATTACGAGCAGTACTTC. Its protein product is CASRNYEQYF.

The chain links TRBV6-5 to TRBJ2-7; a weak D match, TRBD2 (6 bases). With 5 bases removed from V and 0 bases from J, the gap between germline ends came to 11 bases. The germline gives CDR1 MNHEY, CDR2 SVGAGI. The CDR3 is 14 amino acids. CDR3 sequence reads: CASSLTSSSYEQYF. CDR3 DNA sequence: TGTGCCAGCAGTCTGACTAGTTCCTCCTACGAGCAGTACTTC.

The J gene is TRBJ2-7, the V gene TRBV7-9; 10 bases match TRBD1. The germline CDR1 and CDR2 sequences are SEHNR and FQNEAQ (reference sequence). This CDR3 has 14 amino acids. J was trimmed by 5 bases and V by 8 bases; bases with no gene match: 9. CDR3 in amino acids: CASSPGQGINEQYF. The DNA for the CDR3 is TGTGCCAGCTCCCCGGGACAGGGGATAAACGAGCAGTACTTC.